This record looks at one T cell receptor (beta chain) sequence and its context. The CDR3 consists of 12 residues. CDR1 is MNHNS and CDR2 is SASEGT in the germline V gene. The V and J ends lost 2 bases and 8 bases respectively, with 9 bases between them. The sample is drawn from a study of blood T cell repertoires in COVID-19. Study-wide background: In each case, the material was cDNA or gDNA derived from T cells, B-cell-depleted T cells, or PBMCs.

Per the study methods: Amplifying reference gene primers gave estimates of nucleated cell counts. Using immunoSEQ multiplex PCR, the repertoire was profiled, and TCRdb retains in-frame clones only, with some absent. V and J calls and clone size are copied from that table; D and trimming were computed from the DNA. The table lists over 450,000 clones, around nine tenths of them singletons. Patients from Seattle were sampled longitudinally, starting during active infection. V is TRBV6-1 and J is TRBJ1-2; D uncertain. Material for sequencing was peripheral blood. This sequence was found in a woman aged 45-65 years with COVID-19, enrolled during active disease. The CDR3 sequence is CASSESGSGYTF. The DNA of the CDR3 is TGTGCCAGCAGTGAATCAGGATCCGGCTACACCTTC.